Below, 4 T cell receptor beta chains from the same sample are listed, as sequenced in a study of response to subunit inactivated influenza vaccine. TCRdb called the RT-PCR reads again in MiXCR, with one record for every CDR3 protein. The repertoire has around 490,000 distinct CDR3 sequences, 7.6% of them found once; the top ten carry approximately 12%. Sequenced material: PBMCs from blood, taken around 2 years after vaccination. The source of these receptors is a man between 50 and 75 years old who received an inactivated influenza vaccine.

This clonotype was seen a few times. The gene calls are TRBV4-1 and TRBJ2-2; D is unclear. V dropped 0 bases and J dropped 3 bases, with 5 bases sitting between them. There are 14 residues in the CDR3. Germline V gene lookup returns CDR1 MGHRA and CDR2 YSYEKL. In nucleotides, the CDR3 is TGCGCCAGCAGCCAAGAGGATTACACCGGGGAGCTGTTTTTT. Translation: CASSQEDYTGELFF.

The chain uses TRBV28 and TRBJ2-7, with D possibly matching TRBD2 (6 bases). Trimming left V 8 bases short and J 9 bases short, with 26 bases between. This CDR3 contains 15 residues. Per the germline V gene, CDR1 is MDHEN and CDR2 is SYDVKM. The CDR3 DNA reads as TGTGCCAGCTGTTCTCCGGGACGGGGGATGGGAGGGCAGTACTTC. Amino acids: CASCSPGRGMGGQYF.

V gene TRBV28 combines with J gene TRBJ1-5; 9 positions match TRBD1. This CDR3 has 14 residues. The V and J ends lost 2 bases and 9 bases, in that order; junction bases with no gene match: 5. CDR1 is MDHEN, CDR2 SYDVKM, per germline. The CDR3 bases are TGTGCCAGCAGTTTAGGGACAGGGAAGGGGCCCCAGCATTTT. Encoded protein: CASSLGTGKGPQHF.

This clonotype was seen a handful of times. The rearrangement uses TRBV11-3 and TRBJ1-2; D is possibly TRBD1 (6 bases). The CDR3 consists of 15 residues. The V gene lost 2 bases and the J gene lost 2 bases, with 12 bases spanning the gap. CDR1 and CDR2 (germline): SGHNT, YENEEA. The CDR3 DNA follows: TGTGCCAGCAGCTTAAGGTGGGACACCAACTATGGCTACACCTTC. It is translated as CASSLRWDTNYGYTF.